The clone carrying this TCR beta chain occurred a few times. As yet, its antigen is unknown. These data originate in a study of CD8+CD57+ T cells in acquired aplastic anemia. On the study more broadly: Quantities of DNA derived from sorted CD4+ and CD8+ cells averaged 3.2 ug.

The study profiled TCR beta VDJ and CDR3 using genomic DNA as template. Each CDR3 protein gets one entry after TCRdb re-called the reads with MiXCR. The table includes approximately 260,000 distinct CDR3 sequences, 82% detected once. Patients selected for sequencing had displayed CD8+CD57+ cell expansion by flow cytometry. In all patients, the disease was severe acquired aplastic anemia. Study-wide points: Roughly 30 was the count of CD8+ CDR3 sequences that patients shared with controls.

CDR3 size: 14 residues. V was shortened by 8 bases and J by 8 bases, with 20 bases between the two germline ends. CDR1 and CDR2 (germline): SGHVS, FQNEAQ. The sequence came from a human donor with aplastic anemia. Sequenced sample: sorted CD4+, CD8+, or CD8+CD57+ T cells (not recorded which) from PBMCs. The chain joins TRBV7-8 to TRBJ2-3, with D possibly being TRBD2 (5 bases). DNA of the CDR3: TGTGCCAGCGGCTACGCGGGCGGTCACACTACGCAGTATTTT. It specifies CASGYAGGHTTQYF.